Shown below are 2 T cell receptor beta chains from a single sample sequenced in a study of OX40 agonist ivuxolimab in advanced cancers. TCRdb's table, derived via immunoSEQ multiplex PCR, lists solely in-frame clones and lacks some. The sample has roughly 28,000 clones; about four fifths are singletons. Source: CD4+ or CD8+ T cells sorted from blood, taken in a trial of the OX40 agonist ivuxolimab. These receptor sequences come from an adult with an advanced solid tumor such as melanoma, head and neck, liver or kidney cancer.

This clone is categorized as medium-sized. J is TRBJ1-1 and V is TRBV30; D may be TRBD1 (5 bases). Trimming shortened V by 0 bases and J by 4 bases, and 9 bases separated the two germline ends. Germline V gene lookup returns CDR1 GTSNPN and CDR2 SVGIG (reference sequence). The CDR3 is made up of 13 amino acids. The CDR3 is CAWSVAGGTEAFF. The CDR3 region has the DNA TGTGCCTGGAGTGTGGCGGGGGGCACTGAAGCTTTCTTT.

V gene TRBV15 combines with J gene TRBJ1-2; the D gene is possibly TRBD1 (5 bases). V was trimmed by 4 bases and J by 4 bases, leaving 13 bases between them. Germline CDR1 reads LNHNV; CDR2 reads YYDKDF (reference sequence). This CDR3 is 14 amino acids long. The CDR3 spells CATSIGQVSYGYTF. For the CDR3, the DNA is TGTGCCACCAGCATTGGACAAGTTTCCTATGGCTACACCTTC.